This T cell receptor (beta chain) was profiled in a study of blood T cells in healthy people across ages. Broader study findings: From one million sequenced T cells, diversity estimates were lower bounds.

This CDR3 is built from 15 residues. J gave up 0 bases and V 7 bases, and 3 bases lay outside the gene matches. Germline CDR1 is MDHEN and CDR2 is SYDVKM. No fewer than 5 micrograms of total RNA were isolated from every sample. Turning to this clonotype: The antigen is unknown.

Primers used in a second PCR of about 6 to 11 cycles were a sample-barcoded 5' primer and a J-beta primer mix. The authors tagged each cDNA molecule using a template-switch adaptor with 12 random nucleotides. TCRdb re-derived calls from the 5' RACE reads in MiXCR, one entry per CDR3 protein. The sample holds about 1.5 million distinct CDR3 sequences, approximately 38% seen once. Sequenced sample: blood. This receptor was taken from a woman aged 18-29 years in good health. The chain couples TRBV28 to TRBJ2-7; 13 bases fit TRBD2. The CDR3 nucleotides are TGTGCCAGCACAAGGACTAGCGGGGGCTCCTACGAGCAGTACTTC. This sequence encodes CASTRTSGGSYEQYF.